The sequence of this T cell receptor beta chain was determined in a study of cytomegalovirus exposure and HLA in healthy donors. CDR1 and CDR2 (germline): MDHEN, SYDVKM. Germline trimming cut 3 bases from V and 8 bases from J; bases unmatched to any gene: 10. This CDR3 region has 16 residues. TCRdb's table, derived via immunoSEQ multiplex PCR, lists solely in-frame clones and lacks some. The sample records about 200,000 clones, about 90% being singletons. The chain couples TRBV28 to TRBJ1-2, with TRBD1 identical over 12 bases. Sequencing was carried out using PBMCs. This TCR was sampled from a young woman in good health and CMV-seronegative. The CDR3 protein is CASSFTWDRGREGYTF. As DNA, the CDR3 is TGTGCCAGCAGTTTTACCTGGGACAGGGGGCGAGAGGGCTACACCTTC.